Each of the 31 T cell receptor beta chains below was sequenced from the same sample in a study of CD8+ T cells in alopecia areata. Following RNA extraction, reverse transcription yielded cDNA that acted as the sequencing template. This table comes from immunoSEQ multiplex PCR, and its TCRdb copy is limited to in-frame clones, with some not included. The data contain roughly 100,000 clones, just under 60% of them seen just once; the ten biggest clones take up about a sixth. Treatment noted: oral pan-JAK inhibitor, 5-10 mg twice daily. The sequenced sample was CD8+ T cells sorted from blood, obtained around week 55, from a patient treated with tofacitinib. These receptors came from a human donor with alopecia areata.

The rearrangement joins TRBV2 to TRBJ1-5, with TRBD1 matching over 10 bases. V dropped 2 bases and J dropped 5; count of bases not matched to a gene: 6. The CDR3 loop spans 16 amino acids. Germline V lookup: CDR1 SNHLY, CDR2 FYNNEI. CDR3 sequence: CASSEFGTGDDQPQHF. CDR3 bases: TGTGCCAGCAGTGAATTTGGGACAGGGGACGATCAGCCCCAGCATTTT.

The genes are TRBV29-1 and TRBJ1-2; 8 bases match TRBD1. V gave up 5 bases and J gave up 4 bases; unmatched junction bases: 6. This CDR3 contains 13 residues. Germline V CDR1 and CDR2: SQVTM, ANQGSEA. The CDR3 sequence: CSVPRTGSYGYTF. CDR3 DNA: TGCAGCGTTCCCCGGACAGGGAGCTATGGCTACACCTTC. The full variable domain, completed using reference TRBV29-1 and TRBJ1-2, is SAVISQKPSRDICQRGTSLTIQCQVDSQVTMMFWYRQQPGQSLTLIATANQGSEATYESGFVIDKFPISRPNLTFSTLTVSNMSPEDSSIYLCSVPRTGSYGYTFGSGTRLTVV.

The V call is TRBV2, the J call TRBJ2-3; the match to TRBD2 covers 8 bases. CDR1 is SNHLY, CDR2 FYNNEI, per germline. V was clipped by 6 bases and J by 1 base; unmatched bases: 0. The CDR3 runs 13 residues. In DNA, the CDR3 is TGTGCCAGCAGGACTAGCGGCACAGATACGCAGTATTTT. Its translation is CASRTSGTDTQYF.

A few counts support this clone. The chain has TRBV6-1 and TRBJ1-6; D call uncertain. V shed 7 bases and J shed 6 bases, with 16 bases lying between them. CDR3 length equals 15 residues. The V gene's germline CDR1 is MNHNS and CDR2 SASEGT. The CDR3 sequence: CASTPPVVGNSPLHF. CDR3 DNA: TGTGCCAGCACCCCGCCGGTTGTGGGTAATTCACCCCTCCACTTT.

The V call is TRBV2, the J call TRBJ2-7; 9 bases map to TRBD1. The CDR3 runs to 11 residues. Germline CDR1 SNHLY, CDR2 FYNNEI. The V and J ends lost 4 bases and 11 bases, in that order; junction bases with no gene match: 3. CDR3 DNA: TGTGCCAGCAGTGTCGGGACAGGGAAGTACTTC. The encoded protein is CASSVGTGKYF.

V gene TRBV23-1 combines with J gene TRBJ1-4; D perhaps matches TRBD1 (5 bases). TRBV23-1 is an ORF for which the function is uncertain. Trimming left V 2 bases short and J 7 bases short, with 17 bases between. The CDR3 is 16 residues long. CDR3 residues: CASSQIPRDGGEKLFF. DNA for the CDR3: TGCGCCAGCAGTCAAATTCCCCGGGATGGGGGTGAAAAACTGTTTTTT.

The chain couples TRBV25-1 to TRBJ2-5; the match to TRBD2 covers 12 bases. V lost 3 bases and J lost 1; bases outside the gene matches: 3. The CDR3 length is 16 residues. Germline V gene data show CDR1 as MGHDK and CDR2 as SYGVNS. CDR3 loop: CASSDPGLAGQETQYF. For the CDR3, the DNA is TGTGCCAGCAGTGATCCGGGACTAGCGGGCCAAGAGACCCAGTACTTC.

This clone occurred a few times. The V call is TRBV16, the J call TRBJ1-5; D not resolved. V was cut by 3 bases and J by 3 bases, with 9 bases left in between. CDR1 and CDR2 (germline): KGHSY, FQNENV. The CDR3 spans 14 residues. This CDR3 reads CASSHGLLNQPQHF. CDR3 DNA: TGTGCCAGCAGCCATGGGCTGCTCAATCAGCCCCAGCATTTT. The variable domain in full, with the rest retrieved from reference TRBV16 and TRBJ1-5, is GEEVAQTPKHLVRGEGQKAKLYCAPIKGHSYVFWYQQVLKNEFKFLISFQNENVFDETGMPKERFSAKCLPNSPCSLEIQATKLEDSAVYFCASSHGLLNQPQHFGDGTRLSIL.

A few counts support this clone. The chain is built from TRBV15 and TRBJ1-2; the match to TRBD1 covers 7 bases. The CDR3 loop spans 15 amino acids. V shed 0 bases and J 6 bases; nucleotides not matched to a gene: 7. Germline V lookup: CDR1 LNHNV, CDR2 YYDKDF (reference sequence). As DNA, the CDR3 is TGTGCCACCAGCAGAGACCTTACGACAGGGAATGGCTACACCTTC. Translated: CATSRDLTTGNGYTF.

The table lists this clone with a few counts. The CDR3 coding sequence is TGTGCCAGCAGTACAACGTGGGACGACCCTCAAGAGACCCAGTACTTC. Encoded protein: CASSTTWDDPQETQYF. The V and J genes are TRBV27 and TRBJ2-5; possibly TRBD1 or TRBD2 for D (5 bases each). CDR1 and CDR2 (germline): MNHEY, SMNVEV (reference sequence). This CDR3 comprises 16 residues. V gave up 5 bases and J gave up 2 bases, with 18 bases separating them.

V and J are TRBV4-1 and TRBJ2-7; D is unclear. Germline V gene data show CDR1 as MGHRA and CDR2 as YSYEKL. Trimming stripped 0 bases from V and 2 bases from J, with 17 bases between. CDR3 length: 17 amino acids. The CDR3 loop reads CASSQERSVGRTYEQYF. For the CDR3, the DNA is TGCGCCAGCAGCCAAGAACGGTCGGTGGGCAGAACCTACGAGCAGTACTTC.

V and J are TRBV29-1 and TRBJ1-3; no definite D call. Germline lookup yields CDR1 SQVTM and CDR2 ANQGSEA. This CDR3 is 12 amino acids long. Trimming stripped 6 bases from V and 1 base from J, with 7 bases between. CDR3 coding DNA: TGCAGCGTGGCCGCGTCTGGAAACACCATATATTTT. Encoded protein: CSVAASGNTIYF. Based on the CDR3 plus reference TRBV29-1 and TRBJ1-3, the full variable domain is SAVISQKPSRDICQRGTSLTIQCQVDSQVTMMFWYRQQPGQSLTLIATANQGSEATYESGFVIDKFPISRPNLTFSTLTVSNMSPEDSSIYLCSVAASGNTIYFGEGSWLTVV.

This clone has just one count. Written as DNA, the CDR3 is TGCGCCAGCAGCCATGGGACAGGGGCCTACGAGCAGTACTTC. Translated, it gives CASSHGTGAYEQYF. The chain employs TRBV4-1 and TRBJ2-7; the match to TRBD1 covers 10 bases. The J segment lost 2 bases and the V segment lost 3 bases, leaving 1 base of the junction unmatched. CDR1 is MGHRA and CDR2 is YSYEKL in the germline V gene. This CDR3 spans 14 amino acids.

The rearrangement joins TRBV19 to TRBJ2-1; no clear D gene. This CDR3 is built from 14 residues. V was pared by 7 bases and J by 4 bases, with 14 bases between. Per the germline V gene, CDR1 is LNHDA and CDR2 is SQIVND (reference sequence). CDR3 nucleotide sequence: TGTGCCAGTACTTTCGGACCCACTTACAATGAGCAGTTCTTC. Amino acid sequence: CASTFGPTYNEQFF.

This clone appeared once. CDR3 protein: CATKGIQETQYF. CDR3 nucleotides: TGTGCCACAAAGGGGATCCAAGAGACCCAGTACTTC. The J gene is TRBJ2-5, the V gene TRBV5-6; tentative D call: TRBD1 (5 bases). Germline V CDR1 and CDR2: SGHDT, YYEEEE. Trimming stripped 9 bases from V and 1 base from J, with 10 bases between. The CDR3 covers 12 residues.

V is TRBV13 and J is TRBJ1-4; 7 nucleotides line up with TRBD1. Germline CDR1 reads PRHDT; CDR2 reads FYEKMQ (reference sequence). The CDR3 has 14 residues. With V trimmed by 5 bases and J by 2 bases, 2 bases remained unmatched. The CDR3 here is CASSKGQTNEKLFF. The DNA for the CDR3 is TGTGCCAGCAGCAAGGGACAGACTAATGAAAAACTGTTTTTT. The variable domain in full, with the rest retrieved from reference TRBV13 and TRBJ1-4, is AAGVIQSPRHLIKEKRETATLKCYPIPRHDTVYWYQQGPGQDPQFLISFYEKMQSDKGSIPDRFSAQQFSDYHSELNMSSLELGDSALYFCASSKGQTNEKLFFGSGTQLSVL.

This clone was detected a few times. The J gene is TRBJ2-1, the V gene TRBV19; D may be TRBD2 (5 bases). Trimming left V 7 bases short and J 8 bases short, with 12 bases between. The CDR3 consists of 12 residues. From germline, CDR1 is LNHDA and CDR2 SQIVND (reference sequence). CDR3 protein: CASTSEGDEQFF. The CDR3 DNA follows: TGTGCCAGTACCTCCGAGGGCGATGAGCAGTTCTTC.

The chain uses TRBV12-5 and TRBJ2-3; D is perhaps TRBD1 (5 bases). Deletions cut 2 bases from V and 5 bases from J, with 29 bases between. Germline values: CDR1 LGHNT, CDR2 FRNRAP. The CDR3 has 20 amino acids. The CDR3 DNA sequence: TGTGCTAGTGGTTTGTCCCCATTCCAACTTCCCGGACAATTAGGAGATACGCAGTATTTT. It translates to CASGLSPFQLPGQLGDTQYF.

With respect to this clone: The junction departs from germline at one end; a sequencing error may be responsible. The chain joins TRBV2 to TRBJ2-7; D call uncertain. Germline V gene data show CDR1 as SNHLY and CDR2 as FYNNEI. The CDR3 runs to 12 residues. The CDR3 DNA is TGTGCCACCAGTCGGCGCTCCTACGAGCAGTACTTC. Encoded protein: CATSRRSYEQYF.

V is TRBV30 and J is TRBJ1-4; D unclear. There are 14 residues in the CDR3. The ends were cut back, 3 bases at V and 0 bases at J, with 8 bases in the middle. From germline, CDR1 is GTSNPN and CDR2 SVGIG (reference sequence). The CDR3 sequence is CAWSPGATNEKLFF. In DNA form, the CDR3 reads TGTGCCTGGAGCCCGGGTGCAACTAATGAAAAACTGTTTTTT.

V is TRBV4-1 and J is TRBJ1-2; the match to TRBD1 covers 8 bases. Germline assignment: CDR1 MGHRA and CDR2 YSYEKL. This CDR3 is built from 14 residues. V lost 4 bases to trimming and J lost 8 bases; unmatched junction nucleotides: 9. The CDR3 DNA sequence: TGCGCCAGCAGCCGGACAGGGTGGGTGTCGGGCTACACCTTC. This codes for CASSRTGWVSGYTF.

V gene TRBV5-6 combines with J gene TRBJ2-7; the match to TRBD1 covers 8 bases. This CDR3 region has 14 residues. Looked up from germline, CDR1 is SGHDT and CDR2 is YYEEEE. J was trimmed by 1 base and V by 4 bases; bases with no gene match: 4. This CDR3 is CASSVDRGSYEQYF. The CDR3 bases are TGTGCCAGCAGCGTAGACAGGGGATCCTACGAGCAGTACTTC.

This clone occurred a few times. This chain uses TRBV1 with TRBJ2-7; the DNA was not compared with TRBD2, the D call given in the table. TRBV1 is tagged as a pseudogene. This CDR3 contains 15 residues. CDR3 sequence: CTSRTGGGRNYEQYF. The CDR3 DNA follows: TGCACCAGCAGGACCGGGGGGGGCAGAAACTACGAGCAGTACTTC.

The chain couples TRBV6-5 to TRBJ1-1; 9 bases are a match to TRBD1. CDR1 and CDR2 from the germline V gene are MNHEY and SVGAGI. The CDR3 is 13 residues long. Trimming cost V 6 bases and J 10 bases; bases outside gene matches: 9. The CDR3 coding sequence is TGTGCCAGCAGACGGGACAGGGCCGGGGGAGCTTTCTTT. Translation gives CASRRDRAGGAFF.

The rearrangement joins TRBV6-6 to TRBJ1-3; D call uncertain. V lost 7 bases and J lost 2, with 12 bases in between. Germline CDR1 MNHNY, CDR2 SVGAGI (reference sequence). CDR3 size: 14 residues. The CDR3 bases are TGTGCCAGCACCTCTTGGGGAGCTGGAAACACCATATATTTT. Amino acids: CASTSWGAGNTIYF.

This chain uses TRBV19 with TRBJ2-1; D remains ambiguous. This CDR3 comprises 16 residues. V was shortened by 3 bases and J by 3 bases, with 15 bases between the two germline ends. Germline V CDR1 and CDR2: LNHDA, SQIVND (reference sequence). The CDR3 DNA sequence: TGTGCCAGTAGTATCGGGCAACAACCTCTCTACAATGAGCAGTTCTTC. Its translation: CASSIGQQPLYNEQFF.

The rearrangement uses TRBV28 and TRBJ2-5; 7 nucleotides agree with TRBD2. CDR1 is MDHEN and CDR2 is SYDVKM in the germline V gene. The CDR3 covers 15 residues. The trim removed 6 bases at V and 2 bases at J, leaving 9 bases unmatched. The CDR3 nucleotides are TGTGCCAGCAGCGCGGTGGGGGGGTGGCAAGAGACCCAGTACTTC. It yields the protein CASSAVGGWQETQYF.

This rearrangement joins TRBV7-7 to TRBJ2-1, with D maybe TRBD2 (7 bases). With 1 base removed from V and 10 bases from J, the gap between germline ends came to 23 bases. This CDR3 is built from 17 residues. Germline CDR1 SSHAT, CDR2 FNYEAQ (reference sequence). The CDR3 DNA sequence: TGTGCCAGCAGCTTAGGTTGGCGGGGGCCCCAGGCAATGGAGCAGTTCTTC. Translated: CASSLGWRGPQAMEQFF.

This clone was seen just once. The chain links TRBV7-8 to TRBJ2-7; D is perhaps TRBD2 (5 bases). V shed 5 bases and J shed 1 base, with 15 bases lying between them. CDR3 length: 15 residues. CDR1 and CDR2 from the germline V gene are SGHVS and FQNEAQ. CDR3 region: CASSGGSMHSYEQYF. The CDR3 coding sequence is TGTGCCAGCAGCGGAGGATCGATGCATTCCTACGAGCAGTACTTC.

This clone was detected ten times or more. The chain is built from TRBV4-2 and TRBJ1-4; a weak D match, TRBD1 (6 bases). V lost 0 bases, J lost 4 bases, and 24 bases lay in between. Germline values: CDR1 LGHNA, CDR2 YNFKEQ. The CDR3 totals 20 residues. CDR3 nucleotides: TGTGCCAGCAGCCAAGACGACCAATCTCTAGGGGGGTTCGGTAATGAAAAACTGTTTTTT. This translates into CASSQDDQSLGGFGNEKLFF.

The chain carries TRBV27 and TRBJ1-1; possibly TRBD1 for D (6 bases). The CDR3 has 12 amino acids. V dropped 7 bases and J dropped 5 bases, with 11 bases sitting between them. Germline CDR1 is MNHEY and CDR2 is SMNVEV (reference sequence). CDR3 region: CASKRGSTEAFF. CDR3 bases: TGTGCCAGCAAAAGGGGGAGTACTGAAGCTTTCTTT.